The clone carrying this T cell receptor beta chain showed up many times. The antigen is unknown. These data originate in a study of CD8 T cells in ankylosing spondylitis. Making use of molecular barcodes, quantitative 5'-RACE generated TCR beta libraries. One entry per CDR3 protein results from TCRdb running MiXCR on the 5' RACE reads. The data contain roughly 490,000 distinct CDR3 sequences, about 5.4% of them seen just once; the ten biggest clones take up approximately 3.5%. Germline CDR1 SGHTA, CDR2 FQGNSA. Between the trimmed V and J ends, which lost 7 bases and 4 bases, there was a span of 5 bases. The CDR3 runs to 11 residues. Overall study results and limits: Earlier authors reported some of these motif variants in reactive arthritis synovial fluid and blood. Seemingly distinctive of ankylosing spondylitis blood was a TCR beta motif formed by eight highly homologous variants. Disease-linked clones reportedly concentrated significantly in matched ankylosing spondylitis synovial fluid.

Sequencing was performed on blood, either unsorted or a sorted T cell fraction (not recorded which). This clonotype originated in a male donor with ankylosing spondylitis. The chain links TRBV7-2 to TRBJ2-1; no reliable D call. CDR3 nucleotides: TGTGCCAGCACCTATTACAATGAGCAGTTCTTC. This gives the protein CASTYYNEQFF. Filled out from reference TRBV7-2 and TRBJ2-1, the complete variable domain reads GAGVSQSPSNKVTEKGKDVELRCDPISGHTALYWYRQSLGQGLEFLIYFQGNSAPDKSGLPSDRFSAERTGGSVSTLTIQRTQQEDSAVYLCASTYYNEQFFGPGTRLTVL.